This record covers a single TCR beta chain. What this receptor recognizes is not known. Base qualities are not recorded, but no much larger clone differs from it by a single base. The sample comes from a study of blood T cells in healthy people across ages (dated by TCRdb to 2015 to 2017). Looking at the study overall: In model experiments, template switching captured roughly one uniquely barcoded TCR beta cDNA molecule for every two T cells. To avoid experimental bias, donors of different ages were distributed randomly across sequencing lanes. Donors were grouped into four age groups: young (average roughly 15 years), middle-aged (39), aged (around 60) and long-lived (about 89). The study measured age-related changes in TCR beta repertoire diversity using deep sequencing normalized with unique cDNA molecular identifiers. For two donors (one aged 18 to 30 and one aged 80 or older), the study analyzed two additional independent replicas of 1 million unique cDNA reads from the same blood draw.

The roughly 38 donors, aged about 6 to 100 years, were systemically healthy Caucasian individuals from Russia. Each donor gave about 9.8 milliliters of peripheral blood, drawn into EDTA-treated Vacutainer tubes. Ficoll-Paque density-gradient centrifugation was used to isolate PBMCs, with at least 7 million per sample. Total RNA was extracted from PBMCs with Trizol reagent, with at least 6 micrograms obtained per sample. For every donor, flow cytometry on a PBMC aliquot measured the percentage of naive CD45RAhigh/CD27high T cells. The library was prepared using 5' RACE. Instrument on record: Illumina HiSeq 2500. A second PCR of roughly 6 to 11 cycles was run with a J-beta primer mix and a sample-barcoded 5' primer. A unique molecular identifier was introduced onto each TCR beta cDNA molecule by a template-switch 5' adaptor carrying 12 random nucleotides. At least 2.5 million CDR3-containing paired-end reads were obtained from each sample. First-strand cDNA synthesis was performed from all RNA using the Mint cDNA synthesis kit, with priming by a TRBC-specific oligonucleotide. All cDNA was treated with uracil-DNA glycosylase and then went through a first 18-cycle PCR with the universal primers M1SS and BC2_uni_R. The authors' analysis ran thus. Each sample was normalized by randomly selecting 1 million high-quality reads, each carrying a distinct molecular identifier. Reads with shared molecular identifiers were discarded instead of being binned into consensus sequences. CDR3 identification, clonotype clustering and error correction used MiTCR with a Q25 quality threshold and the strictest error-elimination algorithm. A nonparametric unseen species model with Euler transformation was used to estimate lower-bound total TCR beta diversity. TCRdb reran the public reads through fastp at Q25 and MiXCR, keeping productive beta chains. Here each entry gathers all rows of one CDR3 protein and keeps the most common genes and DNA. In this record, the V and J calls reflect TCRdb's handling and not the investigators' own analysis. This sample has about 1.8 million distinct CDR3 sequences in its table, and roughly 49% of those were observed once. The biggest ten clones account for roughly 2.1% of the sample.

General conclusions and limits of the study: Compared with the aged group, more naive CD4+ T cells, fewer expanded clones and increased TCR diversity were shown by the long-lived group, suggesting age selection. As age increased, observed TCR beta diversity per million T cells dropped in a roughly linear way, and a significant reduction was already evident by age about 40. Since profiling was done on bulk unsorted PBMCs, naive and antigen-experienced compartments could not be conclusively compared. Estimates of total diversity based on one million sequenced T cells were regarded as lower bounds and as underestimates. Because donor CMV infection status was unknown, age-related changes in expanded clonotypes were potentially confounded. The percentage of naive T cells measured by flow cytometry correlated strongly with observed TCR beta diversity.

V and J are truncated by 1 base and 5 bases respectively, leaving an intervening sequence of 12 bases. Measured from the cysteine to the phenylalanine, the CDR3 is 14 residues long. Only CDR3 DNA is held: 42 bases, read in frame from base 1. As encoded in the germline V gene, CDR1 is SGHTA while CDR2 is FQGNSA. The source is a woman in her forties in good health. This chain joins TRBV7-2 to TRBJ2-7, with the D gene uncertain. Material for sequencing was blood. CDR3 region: CASSLELVGHEQYF. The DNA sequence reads TGTGCCAGCAGCTTAGAGCTAGTAGGCCACGAGCAGTACTTC. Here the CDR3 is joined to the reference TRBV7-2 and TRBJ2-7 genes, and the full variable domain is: GAGVSQSPSNKVTEKGKDVELRCDPISGHTALYWYRQSLGQGLEFLIYFQGNSAPDKSGLPSDRFSAERTGGSVSTLTIQRTQQEDSAVYLCASSLELVGHEQYFGPGTRLTVT.